The T cell receptor (beta chain) described here comes from a study of blood T cell repertoires in COVID-19. Study summary: COVID-19 samples collected from the United States, Italy and Spain covered acute and convalescent phases.

Per the original data handling: From reference gene primer amplification, estimates of nucleated cell counts were derived. Measured with immunoSEQ multiplex PCR; TCRdb has only the in-frame clones, and not every one. V and J calls and clone size come straight from that table; D and trimming were deduced from the DNA. The repertoire holds around 300,000 clones, around nine tenths seen once, with under 3% in the top ten. From germline, CDR1 is LNHDA and CDR2 SQIVND (reference sequence). The CDR3 covers 13 residues. Trimming took off 11 bases at V and 4 bases at J, with 15 bases between the two ends. Assignments of participants to cohorts depended upon their own reported clinical history.

This clonotype was sampled from a woman between 18 and 29 years old who had recovered from COVID-19. The sample comprised PBMCs or T cells enriched from blood (not recorded which). The rearrangement uses TRBV19 and TRBJ1-3, with D possibly matching TRBD1 (5 bases). The CDR3 bases are TGTGCCCTGGAAGGGGTTCGGGGAAACACCATATATTTT. Translation gives CALEGVRGNTIYF.